This T cell receptor beta chain was captured in a study of blood T cell repertoires in COVID-19. The wider study: Acute and convalescent COVID-19 specimens originated in the United States, Italy and Spain.

The CDR3 loop spans 15 amino acids. V shed 8 bases, J shed 4 bases, and the junction held 8 bases outside the gene matches. Germline assignment: CDR1 SNHLY and CDR2 FYNNEI. Source study methods: Using reference gene primer amplification, nucleated cell counts were estimated. The table came from immunoSEQ multiplex PCR; TCRdb's copy has only in-frame clones and leaves some out. The DNA gave D and trimming, while V, J and clone size come from that table. The sample lists roughly 250,000 clones; about 90% were seen once. Adults between roughly 18 and 100 years of age took part from 20 to 25 US areas. Assignment of participants to cohorts was predicated upon participant-reported clinical history.

The rearrangement links TRBV2 to TRBJ2-5; 12 positions match TRBD2. The receptor was isolated from a young woman with acute COVID-19. Sequenced material: PBMCs or T cells enriched from blood (not recorded which). Written as DNA, the CDR3 is TGTGCCAGCCAGGGTGGACTAGCGGGGAGAGAGACCCAGTACTTC. Translated: CASQGGLAGRETQYF.